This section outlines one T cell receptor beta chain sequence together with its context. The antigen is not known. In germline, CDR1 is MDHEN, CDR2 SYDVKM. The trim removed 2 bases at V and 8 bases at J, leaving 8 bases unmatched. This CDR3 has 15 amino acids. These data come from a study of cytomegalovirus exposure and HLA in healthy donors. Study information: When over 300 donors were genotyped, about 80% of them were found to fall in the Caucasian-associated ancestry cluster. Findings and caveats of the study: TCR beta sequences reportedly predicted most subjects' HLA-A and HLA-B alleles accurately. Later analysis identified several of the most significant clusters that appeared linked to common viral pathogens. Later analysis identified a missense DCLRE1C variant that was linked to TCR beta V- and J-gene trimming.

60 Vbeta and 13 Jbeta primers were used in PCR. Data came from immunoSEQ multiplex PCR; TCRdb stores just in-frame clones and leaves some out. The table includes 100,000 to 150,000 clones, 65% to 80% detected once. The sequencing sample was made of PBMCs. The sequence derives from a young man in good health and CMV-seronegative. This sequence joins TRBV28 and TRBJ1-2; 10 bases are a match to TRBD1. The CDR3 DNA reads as TGTGCCAGCAGTTTACTCGGGACAGGGGTTGACGGCTACACCTTC. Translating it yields CASSLLGTGVDGYTF.